This TCR beta chain was identified during a study of blood T cell repertoires in COVID-19. Study details: From the United States, Italy and Spain came samples of acute and convalescent COVID-19.

This CDR3 comprises 14 residues. Trimming shortened V by 2 bases and J by 7 bases, and 11 bases separated the two germline ends. The germline V gene has CDR1 MGHRA and CDR2 YSYEKL. In the original processing: The authors estimated nucleated cell counts from reference gene primer amplification. Method: immunoSEQ multiplex PCR; TCRdb's copy keeps in-frame clones and lacks some. The V and J calls and the clone size are those of that table, but D and trimming were determined from the DNA. The sample contains approximately 300,000 clones, 92% of which appear only once. Researchers sorted participants into cohorts using their self-reported clinical history.

The chain carries TRBV4-1 and TRBJ1-4; D is ambiguous. The clonotype originates from a woman in her 30s who had recovered from COVID-19. The sample consisted of PBMCs or T cells enriched from blood (not recorded which). CDR3 in amino acids: CASSQPELPEKLFF. CDR3 coding DNA: TGCGCCAGCAGCCAACCTGAGTTGCCTGAAAAACTGTTTTTT.